This entry lists 6 T cell receptor beta chains sequenced from one sample in a study of blood T cell repertoires in COVID-19 (dated by TCRdb to 2020 to 2022). Libraries came from the immunoSEQ multiplex PCR assay. TCRdb carries this immuneACCESS record with in-frame sequences only. Its versions omit some clonotypes, under half of them owing to an unresolved V gene in the studies checked, with the rest unexplained. Counted in this sample were 500,000 to 600,000 clones; roughly nine tenths of them appeared once. The ten largest clones add up to around 7.8% of the sample. Sequencing used peripheral blood. The receptors here all came from a woman between 45 and 60 years old with COVID-19, enrolled during active disease.

The chain is built from TRBV6-1 and TRBJ1-4; D unclear. The CDR3 contains 14 residues. CDR1 and CDR2 (germline): MNHNS, SASEGT. Trimming stripped 3 bases from V and 8 bases from J, with 13 bases between. CDR3 sequence (DNA): TGTGCCAGCAGTGATCTTATCGGCGGGGAAAAACTGTTTTTT. It is translated as CASSDLIGGEKLFF.

The CDR3 DNA is TGTGCCAGCAGTGACCCAGGGGTGCCAAATTCACCCCTCCACTTT. Translation gives CASSDPGVPNSPLHF. The V call is TRBV6-2 or TRBV6-3, the J call TRBJ1-6; D possibly corresponds to TRBD1 (6 bases). Trimming took off 5 bases at V and 7 bases at J, with 15 bases between the two ends. This CDR3 is 15 amino acids long. Germline V gene data show CDR1 as MNHEY and CDR2 as SVGEGT.

Notes on this clone: At one of its ends the junction is not consistent with the germline gene, which may arise from a read error. The chain uses TRBV19 and TRBJ1-2; maybe TRBD1 (6 bases). The germline V gene has CDR1 LNHDA and CDR2 SQIVND (reference sequence). The CDR3 is 12 residues long. DNA of the CDR3: TGTGCCAGTATCGACCAGTTGGGGGCCTACGCCTTC. It encodes CASIDQLGAYAF.

V gene TRBV28 combines with J gene TRBJ1-1; D possibly corresponds to TRBD1 (6 bases). V lost 5 bases, J lost 5 bases, and 21 bases lay in between. The length of the CDR3 is 16 residues. From germline, CDR1 is MDHEN and CDR2 SYDVKM. CDR3 sequence (DNA): TGTGCCAGCAGTCCGCCGGGACACCAAGAACTGACTGAAGCTTTCTTT. Residues: CASSPPGHQELTEAFF.

This chain links TRBV2 with TRBJ2-3; 9 nucleotides align to TRBD2. Germline lookup yields CDR1 SNHLY and CDR2 FYNNEI. V shed 6 bases and J 7 bases; nucleotides not matched to a gene: 11. The CDR3 is made up of 15 amino acids. The CDR3 DNA sequence: TGTGCCAGCAGGGATCTAGCGGGGCGTACCAATACGCAGTATTTT. This codes for CASRDLAGRTNTQYF.

Remarks on this clone: The junction does not match germline at one end; this may be a read error. The chain couples TRBV29-1 to TRBJ2-4; 7 nucleotides align to TRBD1. Germline V CDR1 and CDR2: SQVTM, ANQGSEA. The CDR3 sequence is 13 residues long. The CDR3 here is CSVSDRASLAQAF. The DNA of the CDR3 is TGCAGCGTCAGCGACAGGGCGAGCTTAGCCCAAGCCTTC.